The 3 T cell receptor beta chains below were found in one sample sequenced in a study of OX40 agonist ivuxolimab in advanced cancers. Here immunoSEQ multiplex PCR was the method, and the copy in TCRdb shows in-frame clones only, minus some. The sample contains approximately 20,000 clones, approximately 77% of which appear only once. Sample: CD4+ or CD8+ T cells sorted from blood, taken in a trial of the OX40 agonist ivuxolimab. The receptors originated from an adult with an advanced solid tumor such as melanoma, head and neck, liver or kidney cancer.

The DNA for the CDR3 is TGTGCCACCAAGGGACTCCCCGAGAACTACGAGCAGTACTTC. It codes for CATKGLPENYEQYF. The chain has TRBV10-3 and TRBJ2-7; maybe TRBD2 (6 bases). Germline assignment: CDR1 ENHRY and CDR2 SYGVKD. V shed 10 bases and J shed 3 bases, with 19 bases lying between them. The CDR3 consists of 14 residues.

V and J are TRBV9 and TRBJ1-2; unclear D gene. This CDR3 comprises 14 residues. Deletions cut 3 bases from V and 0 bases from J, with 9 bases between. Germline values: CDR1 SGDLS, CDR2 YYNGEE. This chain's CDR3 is CASSGLGSNYGYTF. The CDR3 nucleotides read TGTGCCAGCAGCGGGCTCGGATCTAACTATGGCTACACCTTC. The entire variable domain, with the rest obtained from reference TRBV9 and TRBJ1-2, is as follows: DSGVTQTPKHLITATGQRVTLRCSPRSGDLSVYWYQQSLDQGLQFLIQYYNGEERAKGNILERFSAQQFPDLHSELNLSSLELGDSALYFCASSGLGSNYGYTFGSGTRLTVV.

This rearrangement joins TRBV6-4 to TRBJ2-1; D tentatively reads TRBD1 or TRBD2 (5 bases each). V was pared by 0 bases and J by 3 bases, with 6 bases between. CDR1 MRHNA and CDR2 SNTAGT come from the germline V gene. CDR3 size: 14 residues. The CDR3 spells CASSDSGDYNEQFF. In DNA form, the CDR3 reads TGTGCCAGCAGTGACTCGGGGGACTACAATGAGCAGTTCTTC.